Sequencing of this T cell receptor beta chain was carried out in a study of CD8+ T cells in alopecia areata. The CDR3 is 14 amino acids. V was shortened by 1 base and J by 0 bases, with 4 bases between the two germline ends. Per germline, CDR1 SEHNR and CDR2 FQNEAQ (reference sequence). It was cDNA, reverse transcribed from extracted RNA, that served as the sequencing template. The table came from immunoSEQ multiplex PCR; TCRdb's copy has only in-frame clones and leaves some out. The repertoire holds 95,000 to 100,000 clones, with approximately 63% as singletons. Treatment described: oral pan-JAK inhibitor, 5-10 mg twice daily.

The V and J genes are TRBV7-9 and TRBJ2-1; no clear D. The source was CD8+ T cells sorted from blood, collected at approximately week 60, from a patient treated with tofacitinib. The TCR was taken from a human donor with alopecia areata. The CDR3 protein is CASSLEGSYNEQFF. The CDR3 region has the DNA TGTGCCAGCAGCTTAGAGGGCTCCTACAATGAGCAGTTCTTC.